This section outlines one TCR beta chain sequence together with its context. Sequencing was performed with immunoSEQ multiplex PCR; in TCRdb, only in-frame clones are kept and a portion is missing. The sample has 250,000 or so clones, roughly 80% seen once. This sample was included in a study of blood T cell repertoires in COVID-19. Study-level information: The United States, Italy and Spain supplied acute and convalescent COVID-19 samples. The analysed material was cDNA or gDNA that came from T cells, B-cell-depleted T cells, or PBMCs.

The CDR3 covers 16 residues. V lost 6 bases to trimming and J lost 0 bases, with 17 bases between them. Germline V gene data show CDR1 as SGHAT and CDR2 as FQNNGV. The sample taken for sequencing was peripheral blood. This chain uses TRBV11-2 with TRBJ1-1; tentative D call: TRBD1 (5 bases). This TCR derives from a woman aged 60 to 75 with active or convalescent COVID-19. DNA of the CDR3: TGTGCCAGCAGGTCCATCCGGACATACTTGAACACTGAAGCTTTCTTT. The encoded protein is CASRSIRTYLNTEAFF.